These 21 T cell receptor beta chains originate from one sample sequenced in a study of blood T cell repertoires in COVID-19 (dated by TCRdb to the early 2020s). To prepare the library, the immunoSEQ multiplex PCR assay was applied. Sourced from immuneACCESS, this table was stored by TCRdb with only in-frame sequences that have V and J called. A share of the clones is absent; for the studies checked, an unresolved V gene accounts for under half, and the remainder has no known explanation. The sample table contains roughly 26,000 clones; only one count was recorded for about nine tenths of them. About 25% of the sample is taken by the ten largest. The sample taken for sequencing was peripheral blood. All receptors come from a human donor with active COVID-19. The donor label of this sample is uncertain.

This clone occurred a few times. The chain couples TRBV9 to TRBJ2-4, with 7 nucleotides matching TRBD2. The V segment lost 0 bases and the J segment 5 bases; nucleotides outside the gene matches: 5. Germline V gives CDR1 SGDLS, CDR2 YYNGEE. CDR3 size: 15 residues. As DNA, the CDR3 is TGTGCCAGCAGCGTAGCAGCGGGGAATCAAAACATTCAGTACTTC. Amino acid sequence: CASSVAAGNQNIQYF.

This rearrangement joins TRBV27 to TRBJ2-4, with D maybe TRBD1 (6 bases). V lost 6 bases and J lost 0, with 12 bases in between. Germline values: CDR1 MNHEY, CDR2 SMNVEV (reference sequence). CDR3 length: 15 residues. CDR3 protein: CASRDLDRAKNIQYF. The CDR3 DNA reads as TGTGCCAGCAGGGACCTGGACAGAGCCAAAAACATTCAGTACTTC.

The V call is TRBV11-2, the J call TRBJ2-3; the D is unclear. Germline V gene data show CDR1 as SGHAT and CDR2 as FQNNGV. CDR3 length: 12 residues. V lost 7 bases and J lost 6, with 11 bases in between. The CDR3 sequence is CASTPSTDTQYF. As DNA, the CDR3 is TGTGCCAGCACCCCGAGTACGGATACGCAGTATTTT.

Written as DNA, the CDR3 is TGTGCCAGCAGCCTCCCAGTGGTCAATGAGCAGTTCTTC. This encodes CASSLPVVNEQFF. The chain combines TRBV7-9 with TRBJ2-1; D remains unclear. Per germline, CDR1 SEHNR and CDR2 FQNEAQ (reference sequence). V was cut by 5 bases and J by 6 bases, with 11 bases left in between. The CDR3 totals 13 residues. Full variable domain (outside the CDR3, taken from reference TRBV7-9 and TRBJ2-1): DTGVSQNPRHKITKRGQNVTFRCDPISEHNRLYWYRQTLGQGPEFLTYFQNEAQLEKSRLLSDRFSAERPKGSFSTLEIQRTEQGDSAMYLCASSLPVVNEQFFGPGTRLTVL.

The CDR3 protein is CASSLPRTSGGSGEQYF. The CDR3 coding sequence is TGTGCCAGCAGCTTACCGAGGACTAGCGGGGGATCAGGCGAGCAGTACTTC. This chain connects TRBV7-3 to TRBJ2-7; the match to TRBD2 covers 13 bases. This CDR3 comprises 17 residues. V gave up 2 bases and J gave up 6 bases; unmatched junction bases: 10. Germline-derived CDR1 and CDR2 are SGHTA and FQGTGA. The entire variable domain, with the rest obtained from reference TRBV7-3 and TRBJ2-7, is as follows: GAGVSQTPSNKVTEKGKYVELRCDPISGHTALYWYRQSLGQGPEFLIYFQGTGAADDSGLPNDRFFAVRPEGSVSTLKIQRTERGDSAVYLCASSLPRTSGGSGEQYFGPGTRLTVT.

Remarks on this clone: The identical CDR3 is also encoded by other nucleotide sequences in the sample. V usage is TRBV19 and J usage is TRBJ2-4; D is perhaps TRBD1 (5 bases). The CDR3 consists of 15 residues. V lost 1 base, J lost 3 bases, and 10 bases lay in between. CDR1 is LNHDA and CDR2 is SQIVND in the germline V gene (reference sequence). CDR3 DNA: TGTGCCAGTAGTATAGTAGGGCAGGGCAAAAACATTCAGTACTTC. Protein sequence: CASSIVGQGKNIQYF.

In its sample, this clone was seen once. The CDR3 bases are TGTGCCAGCAGCCAAGAATACGGGGTAGGAGACGGCACAGATACGCAGTATTTT. This sequence encodes CASSQEYGVGDGTDTQYF. The chain recombines TRBV3-1 (or the pseudogene TRBV3-2) with TRBJ2-3; maybe TRBD2 (5 bases). Germline CDR1 reads LGHDT; CDR2 reads YNNKEL (reference sequence). V lost 0 bases to trimming and J lost 1 base, with 17 bases between them. The CDR3 is 18 residues long.

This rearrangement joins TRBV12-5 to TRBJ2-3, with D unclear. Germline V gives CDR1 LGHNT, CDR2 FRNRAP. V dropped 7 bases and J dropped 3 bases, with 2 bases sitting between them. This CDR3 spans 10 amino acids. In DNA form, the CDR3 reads TGTGCTAGTGCTACAGATACGCAGTATTTT. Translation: CASATDTQYF.

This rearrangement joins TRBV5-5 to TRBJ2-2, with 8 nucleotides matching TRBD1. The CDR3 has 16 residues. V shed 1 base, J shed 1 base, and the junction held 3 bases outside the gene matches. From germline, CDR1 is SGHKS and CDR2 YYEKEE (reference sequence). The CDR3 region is CASSLSGQGNTGELFF. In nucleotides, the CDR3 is TGTGCCAGCAGCTTGAGCGGACAGGGGAACACCGGGGAGCTGTTTTTT.

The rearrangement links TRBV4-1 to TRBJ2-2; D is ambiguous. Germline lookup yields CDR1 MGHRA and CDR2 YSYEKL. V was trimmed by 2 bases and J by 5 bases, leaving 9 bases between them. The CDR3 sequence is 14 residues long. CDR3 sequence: CASSQSGWTGELFF. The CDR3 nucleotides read TGCGCCAGCAGCCAATCCGGGTGGACCGGGGAGCTGTTTTTT.

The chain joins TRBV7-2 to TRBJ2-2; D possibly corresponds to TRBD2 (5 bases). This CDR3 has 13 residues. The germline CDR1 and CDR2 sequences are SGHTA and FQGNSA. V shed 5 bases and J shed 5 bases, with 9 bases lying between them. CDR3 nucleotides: TGTGCCAGCAGCGTAACTAGGACCGGGGAGCTGTTTTTT. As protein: CASSVTRTGELFF.

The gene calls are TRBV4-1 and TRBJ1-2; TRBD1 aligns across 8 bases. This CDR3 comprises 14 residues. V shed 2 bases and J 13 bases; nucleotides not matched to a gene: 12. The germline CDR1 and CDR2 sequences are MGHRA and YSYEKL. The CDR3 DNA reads TGCGCCAGCAGCCAACCCGGGACAGGAAGCGTCGGCACCTTC. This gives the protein CASSQPGTGSVGTF.

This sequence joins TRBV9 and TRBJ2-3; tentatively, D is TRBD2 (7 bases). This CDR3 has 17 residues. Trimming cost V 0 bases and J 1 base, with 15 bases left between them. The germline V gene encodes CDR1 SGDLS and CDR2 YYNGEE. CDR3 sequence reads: CASSVVGRGGGTDTQYF. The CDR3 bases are TGTGCCAGCAGCGTAGTAGGAAGGGGGGGCGGCACAGATACGCAGTATTTT.

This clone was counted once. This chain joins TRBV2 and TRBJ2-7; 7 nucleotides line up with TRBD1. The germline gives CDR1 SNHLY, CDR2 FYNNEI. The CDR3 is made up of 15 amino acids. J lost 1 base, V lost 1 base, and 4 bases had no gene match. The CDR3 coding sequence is TGTGCCAGCAGTGAAGGCGGCAGGGGGTCCTACGAGCAGTACTTC. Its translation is CASSEGGRGSYEQYF.

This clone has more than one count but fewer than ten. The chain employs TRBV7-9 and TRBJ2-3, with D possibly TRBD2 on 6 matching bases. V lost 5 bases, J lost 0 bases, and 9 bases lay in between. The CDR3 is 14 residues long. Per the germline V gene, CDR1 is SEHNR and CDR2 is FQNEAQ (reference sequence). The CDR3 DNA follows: TGTGCCAGCAGCCGCGGGGAGAGCACAGATACGCAGTATTTT. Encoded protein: CASSRGESTDTQYF. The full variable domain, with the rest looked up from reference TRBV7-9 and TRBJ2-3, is DTGVSQNPRHKITKRGQNVTFRCDPISEHNRLYWYRQTLGQGPEFLTYFQNEAQLEKSRLLSDRFSAERPKGSFSTLEIQRTEQGDSAMYLCASSRGESTDTQYFGPGTRLTVL.

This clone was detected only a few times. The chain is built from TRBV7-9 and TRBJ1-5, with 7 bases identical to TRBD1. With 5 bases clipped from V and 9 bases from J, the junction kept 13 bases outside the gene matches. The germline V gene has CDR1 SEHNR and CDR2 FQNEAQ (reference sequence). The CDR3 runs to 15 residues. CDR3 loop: CASSRWGQPEPPQHF. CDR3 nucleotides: TGTGCCAGCAGCAGGTGGGGACAGCCTGAACCGCCCCAGCATTTT.

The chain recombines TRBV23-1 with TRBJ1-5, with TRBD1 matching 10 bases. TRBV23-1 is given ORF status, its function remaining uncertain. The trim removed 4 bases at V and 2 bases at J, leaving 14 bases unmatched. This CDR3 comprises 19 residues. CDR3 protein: CASSPHRTGGVKGNQPQHF. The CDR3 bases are TGCGCCAGCAGTCCCCACCGGACAGGGGGGGTAAAGGGCAATCAGCCCCAGCATTTT.

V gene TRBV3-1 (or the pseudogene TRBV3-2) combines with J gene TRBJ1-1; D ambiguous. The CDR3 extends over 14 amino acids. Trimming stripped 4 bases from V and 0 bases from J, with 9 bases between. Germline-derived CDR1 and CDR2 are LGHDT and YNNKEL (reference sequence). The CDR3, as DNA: TGTGCCAGCAGCCCTTCTCGTATGAACACTGAAGCTTTCTTT. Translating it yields CASSPSRMNTEAFF.

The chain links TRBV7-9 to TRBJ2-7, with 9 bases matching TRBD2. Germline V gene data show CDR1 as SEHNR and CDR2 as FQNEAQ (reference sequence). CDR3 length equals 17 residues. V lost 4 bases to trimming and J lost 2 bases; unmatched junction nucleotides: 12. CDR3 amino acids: CASSSPKRLAEAYEQYF. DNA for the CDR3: TGTGCCAGCAGCTCCCCAAAACGACTAGCGGAAGCCTACGAGCAGTACTTC.

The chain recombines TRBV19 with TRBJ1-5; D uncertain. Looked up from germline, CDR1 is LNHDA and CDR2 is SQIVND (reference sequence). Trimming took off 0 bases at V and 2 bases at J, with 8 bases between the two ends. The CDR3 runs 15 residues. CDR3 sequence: CASSIDPQGNQPQHF. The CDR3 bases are TGTGCCAGTAGTATAGACCCCCAGGGCAATCAGCCCCAGCATTTT. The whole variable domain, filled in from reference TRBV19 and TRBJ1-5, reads DGGITQSPKYLFRKEGQNVTLSCEQNLNHDAMYWYRQDPGQGLRLIYYSQIVNDFQKGDIAEGYSVSREKKESFPLTVTSAQKNPTAFYLCASSIDPQGNQPQHFGDGTRLSIL.

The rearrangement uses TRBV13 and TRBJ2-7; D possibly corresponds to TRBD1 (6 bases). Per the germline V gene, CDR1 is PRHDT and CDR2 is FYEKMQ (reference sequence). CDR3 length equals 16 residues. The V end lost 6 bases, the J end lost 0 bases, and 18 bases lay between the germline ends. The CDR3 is CASSYGGTGSSYEQYF. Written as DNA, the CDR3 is TGTGCCAGCAGTTACGGTGGTACAGGGAGCTCCTACGAGCAGTACTTC. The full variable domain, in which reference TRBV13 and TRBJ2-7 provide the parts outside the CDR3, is AAGVIQSPRHLIKEKRETATLKCYPIPRHDTVYWYQQGPGQDPQFLISFYEKMQSDKGSIPDRFSAQQFSDYHSELNMSSLELGDSALYFCASSYGGTGSSYEQYFGPGTRLTVT.